This T cell receptor beta chain comes out of a study of blood T cells in healthy people across ages. Primers used in a second PCR of roughly 6 to 12 cycles were a sample-barcoded 5' primer and a J-beta primer mix. TCRdb re-called the 5' RACE reads through MiXCR, storing one row per CDR3 protein. The table includes about 1 million distinct CDR3 sequences, roughly 45% detected once. Germline V gene sequence: CDR1 MDHEN, CDR2 SYDVKM. CDR3 length equals 13 residues. What was sequenced was blood. The chain carries TRBV28 and TRBJ2-5, with 7 bases identical to TRBD1. The DNA end lines up better with TRBJ2-7; the J call may be wrong. The sequence was obtained from a woman aged 55-69 years in good health. The CDR3 nucleotides read TGTGCCAGCAGGGCGACAGGGTTTCACGAGCAGTACTTC. Amino acid sequence: CASRATGFHEQYF.